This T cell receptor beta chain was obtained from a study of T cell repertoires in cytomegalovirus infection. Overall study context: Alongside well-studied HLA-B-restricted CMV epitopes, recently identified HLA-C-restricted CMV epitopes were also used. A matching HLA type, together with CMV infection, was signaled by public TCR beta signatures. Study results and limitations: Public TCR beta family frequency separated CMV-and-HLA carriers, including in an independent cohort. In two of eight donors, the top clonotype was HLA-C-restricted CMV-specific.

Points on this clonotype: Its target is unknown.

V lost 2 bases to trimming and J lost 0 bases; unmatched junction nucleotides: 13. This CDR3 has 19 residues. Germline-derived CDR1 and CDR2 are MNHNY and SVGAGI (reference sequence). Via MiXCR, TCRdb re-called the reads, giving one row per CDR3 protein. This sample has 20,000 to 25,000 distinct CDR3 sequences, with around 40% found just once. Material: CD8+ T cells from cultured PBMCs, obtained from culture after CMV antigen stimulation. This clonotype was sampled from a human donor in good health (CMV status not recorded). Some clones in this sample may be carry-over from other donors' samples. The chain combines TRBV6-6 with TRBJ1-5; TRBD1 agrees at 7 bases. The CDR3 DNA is TGTGCCAGCAGTTACGAACCTTTCCGGGACAGCTCTAGCAATCAGCCCCAGCATTTT. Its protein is CASSYEPFRDSSSNQPQHF.